Listed below are T cell receptor beta chains from one sample, sequenced in a study of OX40 agonist ivuxolimab in advanced cancers. The data were produced by immunoSEQ multiplex PCR, yet TCRdb's version contains in-frame clones alone and is incomplete. The sample has 70,000 or so clones, about 86% seen once. This material consisted of CD4+ or CD8+ T cells sorted from blood, taken in a trial of the OX40 agonist ivuxolimab. The receptors originated from an adult with an advanced solid tumor such as melanoma, head and neck, liver or kidney cancer. Both conserved end residues are trimmed from each CDR3. Each record gives: D gene, J gene, V gene, CDR3 protein. D genes are given only for firm matches.

d_call: NA
j_call: TRBJ1-2
v_call: TRBV6-6
cdr3_aa: ASSDQGYYGYT

d_call: TRBD1
j_call: TRBJ2-7
v_call: TRBV6-1
cdr3_aa: ASRTGGYEQY

d_call: TRBD1
j_call: TRBJ1-1
v_call: TRBV7-9
cdr3_aa: ASSRRQGLNTEAF

d_call: TRBD2
j_call: TRBJ2-5
v_call: TRBV5-5
cdr3_aa: ASSALRREGGETQY

d_call: TRBD1
j_call: TRBJ2-3
v_call: TRBV4-1
cdr3_aa: ASSPGQATDTQY

d_call: TRBD2
j_call: TRBJ2-3
v_call: TRBV5-8
cdr3_aa: ASLSGLAGGAHADTQY

d_call: NA
j_call: TRBJ2-7
v_call: TRBV11-2
cdr3_aa: ASSLNPHKSSYEQY

d_call: NA
j_call: TRBJ1-2
v_call: TRBV9
cdr3_aa: ASKNSLGYGYT

d_call: TRBD1
j_call: TRBJ2-2
v_call: TRBV28
cdr3_aa: ASSYTGTGKSGELF

d_call: NA
j_call: TRBJ2-3
v_call: TRBV7-2
cdr3_aa: ASSPRDTQY

d_call: NA
j_call: TRBJ1-2
v_call: TRBV6-4
cdr3_aa: ASRERGYT

d_call: TRBD1
j_call: TRBJ1-4
v_call: TRBV5-6
cdr3_aa: ASASDRGEKLF

d_call: NA
j_call: TRBJ2-2
v_call: TRBV11-3
cdr3_aa: ASSLTGVAGELF

d_call: TRBD2
j_call: TRBJ2-1
v_call: TRBV14
cdr3_aa: ASSPLAGGLYNEQF

d_call: TRBD1
j_call: TRBJ1-3
v_call: TRBV30
cdr3_aa: ATSTGPSGNTIY

d_call: TRBD1
j_call: TRBJ2-5
v_call: TRBV5-1
cdr3_aa: ASCTGGSGETQY

d_call: TRBD1
j_call: TRBJ2-7
v_call: TRBV28
cdr3_aa: ASTGTGPFGEQY

d_call: TRBD1
j_call: TRBJ2-1
v_call: TRBV6-6
cdr3_aa: ASSEGQYNEQF

d_call: NA
j_call: TRBJ2-5
v_call: TRBV14
cdr3_aa: ASSHPGAPISTQY

d_call: TRBD1
j_call: TRBJ2-4
v_call: TRBV14
cdr3_aa: ASSPTGKAKNIQY

d_call: NA
j_call: TRBJ1-2
v_call: TRBV21-1
cdr3_aa: ASSTRDRGLGYT

d_call: NA
j_call: TRBJ1-1
v_call: TRBV5-1
cdr3_aa: ASSPRDTPNTEAF

d_call: NA
j_call: TRBJ2-5
v_call: TRBV18
cdr3_aa: ASSPQTRQETQY

d_call: NA
j_call: TRBJ2-7
v_call: TRBV7-8
cdr3_aa: ASSLAAKAGVYEQY

d_call: NA
j_call: TRBJ2-3
v_call: TRBV15
cdr3_aa: ATKINLGTDTQY

d_call: NA
j_call: TRBJ1-2
v_call: TRBV7-9
cdr3_aa: ASSLESWDRHGYT

d_call: NA
j_call: TRBJ2-5
v_call: TRBV19
cdr3_aa: ASSNHQGGHQETQY